What follows are 29 T cell receptor beta chains derived from one specimen sequenced in a study of human T cells and chemical hapten exposure. Unfractionated whole blood was the source from which total RNA was extracted. TCRdb independently ran MiXCR on the 5' RACE reads; one entry per CDR3 protein. The repertoire has 110,000 to 150,000 distinct CDR3 sequences, roughly 4.1% of them found once; the top ten carry over 1.1%. The receptors here all came from a female donor in good health.

V is TRBV3-1 and J is TRBJ2-6, with no clear D. Germline V gives CDR1 LGHDT, CDR2 YNNKEL (reference sequence). The CDR3 has 15 amino acids. Trimming pared 0 bases from V and 1 base from J, leaving 4 bases between. CDR3 sequence reads: CASSQDGSGANVLTF. The CDR3 nucleotides read TGTGCCAGCAGCCAAGACGGATCTGGGGCCAACGTCCTGACTTTC.

Notes on this clonotype: This may stem from a read error, because a much larger clone lies one nucleotide away. The chain uses TRBV7-8 and TRBJ2-1, with 8 bases fitting TRBD1. Germline lookup yields CDR1 SGHVS and CDR2 FQNEAQ. V lost 6 bases, J lost 10 bases, and 8 bases stayed unmatched. The length of the CDR3 is 13 residues. CDR3 protein: CASRNRGTFEQFF. Here the CDR3 DNA reads TGTGCCAGCAGAAACAGGGGGACGTTCGAGCAGTTCTTC.

As regards this clonotype: This may be a read error, as it is one base from a much larger clone. This chain connects TRBV28 to TRBJ1-2; the D gene is possibly TRBD1 (5 bases). Trimming took off 6 bases at V and 4 bases at J, with 15 bases between the two ends. The CDR3 has 14 amino acids. Looked up from germline, CDR1 is MDHEN and CDR2 is SYDVKM. CDR3 residues: CASSSGQRGYGYTF. Here the CDR3 DNA reads TGTGCCAGCAGCTCCGGGCAAAGGGGCTATGGCTACACCTTC.

This clonotype was picked up many times. J is TRBJ2-2 and V is TRBV5-1, with 11 positions matching TRBD2. Germline CDR1 reads SGHRS; CDR2 reads YFSETQ. Unmatched junction bases numbered 2, after V lost 4 bases and J lost 0 bases. This CDR3 region has 16 residues. CDR3 sequence reads: CASSQLAGANTGELFF. The CDR3 region has the DNA TGCGCCAGCAGCCAACTAGCGGGGGCGAACACCGGGGAGCTGTTTTTT.

This clonotype was recorded at least ten times. The V gene is TRBV27, the J gene TRBJ1-2, with D unresolved. The CDR3 has 14 amino acids. V was shortened by 1 base and J by 2 bases, with 8 bases between the two germline ends. The germline gives CDR1 MNHEY, CDR2 SMNVEV (reference sequence). In nucleotides, the CDR3 is TGTGCCAGCAGTTTATGGGCGGGGAACTATGGCTACACCTTC. Its translation: CASSLWAGNYGYTF.

This clonotype has ten or more counts. The CDR3 DNA follows: TGTGCCAGCAGCTTCAGAGAGGATCAAAGCCATACGCAGTATTTT. Residues: CASSFREDQSHTQYF. V gene TRBV7-9 combines with J gene TRBJ2-3; D uncertain. Trimming removed 3 bases at V and 7 bases at J, with 17 bases between. The CDR3 is made up of 15 amino acids. Germline V gene data show CDR1 as SEHNR and CDR2 as FQNEAQ (reference sequence).

V usage is TRBV10-3 and J usage is TRBJ2-7, with D tentatively TRBD2 (5 bases). Germline CDR1 reads ENHRY; CDR2 reads SYGVKD. The V end was cut by 8 bases, the J end by 1 base, with 12 bases between. This CDR3 comprises 13 residues. CDR3 bases: TGTGCCATCGTAAGAGGGCCGTCCTACGAGCAGTACTTC. Translation: CAIVRGPSYEQYF.

This clonotype showed up many times. At one end the junction does not follow the germline gene, possibly because of a read error. The V and J genes are TRBV14 and TRBJ2-6; 7 bases are shared with TRBD2. CDR1 SGHDN and CDR2 FVKESK come from the germline V gene. This CDR3 has 19 amino acids. The CDR3 region has the DNA TGTGCCAGCAGTCAAGCGGGGTACAGGTCCGGCTCTGGGGCCAACGTCCTGACTTTC. It specifies CASSQAGYRSGSGANVLTF.

This clonotype was counted a few times. J is TRBJ2-1 and V is TRBV6-2 or TRBV6-3; no definite D call. Germline-derived CDR1 and CDR2 are MNHEY and SVGEGT. The CDR3 is 15 amino acids. V dropped 4 bases and J dropped 5 bases, with 15 bases sitting between them. As DNA, the CDR3 is TGTGCCAGCAGTTCCGAAACGTCCAGTGACAATGAGCAGTTCTTC. It specifies CASSSETSSDNEQFF.

This clonotype was seen ten or more times. The rearrangement joins TRBV5-6 to TRBJ1-1; maybe TRBD1 (5 bases). This CDR3 has 14 residues. Germline values: CDR1 SGHDT, CDR2 YYEEEE. V gave up 0 bases and J gave up 9 bases, with 15 bases separating them. The CDR3 nucleotides are TGTGCCAGCAGCTTGGATACTATCGGGGCCCAAGCTTTCTTT. Translating gives CASSLDTIGAQAFF. Full variable domain (outside the CDR3, taken from reference TRBV5-6 and TRBJ1-1): DAGVTQSPTHLIKTRGQQVTLRCSPKSGHDTVSWYQQALGQGPQFIFQYYEEEERQRGNFPDRFSGHQFPNYSSELNVNALLLGDSALYLCASSLDTIGAQAFFGQGTRLTVV.

This clonotype was counted many times. The chain is built from TRBV20-1 and TRBJ2-1; D gene uncertain. Germline V gene data show CDR1 as DFQATT and CDR2 as SNEGSKA (reference sequence). V was shortened by 1 base and J by 0 bases, with 10 bases between the two germline ends. This CDR3 contains 15 residues. The CDR3, as DNA: TGCAGTGCTAGAGGACTGGAGAACTCCTACAATGAGCAGTTCTTC. Translating it yields CSARGLENSYNEQFF.

This clonotype showed up just a few times. V is TRBV7-2 and J is TRBJ2-7; 14 nucleotides agree with TRBD2. The CDR3 runs to 16 residues. J lost 5 bases, V lost 5 bases, and 8 bases had no gene match. Germline CDR1 and CDR2: SGHTA and FQGNSA. CDR3 in amino acids: CASSEMGGLAGDEQYF. The CDR3 DNA follows: TGTGCCAGCAGCGAGATGGGGGGACTAGCGGGGGACGAGCAGTACTTC.

Note on this clonotype: Given a much more abundant clone one base away, this may be a read error. V is TRBV20-1 and J is TRBJ1-2; TRBD1 matches at 7 bases. Germline values: CDR1 DFQATT, CDR2 SNEGSKA (reference sequence). CDR3 length: 12 amino acids. This CDR3 is CSAGQGEGGDTF. CDR3 nucleotides: TGCAGTGCGGGTCAGGGGGAGGGTGGCGACACCTTC.

This clonotype occurred many times. The chain couples TRBV6-2 or TRBV6-3 to TRBJ2-2, with 14 positions matching TRBD2. The CDR3 extends over 22 amino acids. J lost 1 base, V lost 0 bases, and 13 bases had no gene match. Germline lookup yields CDR1 MNHEY and CDR2 SVGEGT. For the CDR3, the DNA is TGTGCCAGCAGTTACTCGACCCTTGGGGGACTAGCGGGGGCCGTGAACACCGGGGAGCTGTTTTTT. Translation: CASSYSTLGGLAGAVNTGELFF.

This clonotype was observed at least ten times. This chain uses TRBV15 with TRBJ2-3; D possibly corresponds to TRBD1 (7 bases). The V and J ends lost 3 bases and 1 base respectively, with 14 bases between them. The CDR3 is 16 residues long. Germline V gives CDR1 LNHNV, CDR2 YYDKDF (reference sequence). CDR3 residues: CATSSAEGACTDTQYF. The CDR3 nucleotides read TGTGCCACCAGCAGCGCGGAGGGGGCCTGCACAGATACGCAGTATTTT. Supplemented by reference TRBV15 and TRBJ2-3, the full variable domain reads DAMVIQNPRYQVTQFGKPVTLSCSQTLNHNVMYWYQQKSSQAPKLLFHYYDKDFNNEADTPDNFQSRRPNTSFCFLDIRSPGLGDTAMYLCATSSAEGACTDTQYFGPGTRLTVL.

This clonotype was observed many times. V and J are TRBV20-1 and TRBJ2-1, with 9 bases aligning to TRBD2. Germline trimming cut 6 bases from V and 0 bases from J; bases unmatched to any gene: 6. Germline CDR1 reads DFQATT; CDR2 reads SNEGSKA (reference sequence). This CDR3 contains 15 residues. The CDR3: CSAPYSGSSYNEQFF. The DNA for the CDR3 is TGCAGTGCACCTTATAGCGGGAGCTCCTACAATGAGCAGTTCTTC.

This clonotype was observed many times. The rearrangement joins TRBV16 to TRBJ1-1; the D is unclear. V lost 0 bases, J lost 4 bases, and 9 bases lay in between. The CDR3 is 14 residues long. Per germline, CDR1 KGHSY and CDR2 FQNENV. Here the CDR3 DNA reads TGTGCCAGCAGCCAATCAGGTCAAGGCACTGAAGCTTTCTTT. This encodes CASSQSGQGTEAFF.

Note on this clonotype: With a much larger clone just one base away, this may be a read error. The gene calls are TRBV7-8 and TRBJ2-7; D gene uncertain. This CDR3 has 15 amino acids. The germline CDR1 and CDR2 sequences are SGHVS and FQNEAQ. CDR3 nucleotides: TGTGCCATCAGCTTAGGGTCCCCCGGTCAATACGAGCAGTACTTC. It translates to CAISLGSPGQYEQYF.

This clonotype was recorded at least ten times. The chain recombines TRBV20-1 with TRBJ1-5; D not resolved. Germline V gene data show CDR1 as DFQATT and CDR2 as SNEGSKA (reference sequence). This CDR3 region has 13 residues. Trimming pared 0 bases from V and 11 bases from J, leaving 14 bases between. The CDR3 reads CSARDPRTRAQHF. CDR3 in DNA: TGCAGTGCTAGAGATCCCCGGACCCGGGCCCAGCATTTT.

The table lists this clonotype with many counts. J is TRBJ1-3 and V is TRBV12-3 or TRBV12-4; 7 bases map to TRBD1. This CDR3 has 17 amino acids. Trimming removed 6 bases from V and 0 bases from J; junction bases left unmatched: 11. CDR3 protein: CASSLWDSPFSGNTIYF. CDR3 sequence (DNA): TGTGCCAGCAGCCTTTGGGACAGCCCGTTCTCTGGAAACACCATATATTTT.

This clonotype was seen many times. The chain couples TRBV9 to TRBJ1-6; D remains ambiguous. V was shortened by 3 bases and J by 12 bases, with 7 bases between the two germline ends. The CDR3 consists of 11 residues. Germline values: CDR1 SGDLS, CDR2 YYNGEE. Written as DNA, the CDR3 is TGTGCCAGCAGCGGTTTAGGACCCCTCCACTTT. Residues: CASSGLGPLHF.

V gene TRBV29-1 combines with J gene TRBJ1-1, with a possible D match to TRBD1 (5 bases). Germline CDR1 and CDR2: SQVTM and ANQGSEA. The CDR3 spans 13 residues. V was shortened by 5 bases and J by 1 base, with 11 bases between the two germline ends. CDR3 nucleotides: TGCAGCGTTCCCAAAACAGGGAACACTGAAGCTTTCTTT. Protein sequence: CSVPKTGNTEAFF.

This clonotype has a count of ten or more. J is TRBJ1-5 and V is TRBV28; the match to TRBD1 covers 7 bases. V shed 5 bases and J 1 base; nucleotides not matched to a gene: 8. This CDR3 contains 16 residues. Germline loops: CDR1 MDHEN, CDR2 SYDVKM. This CDR3 reads CASSLIQGNSNQPQHF. CDR3 DNA sequence: TGTGCCAGCAGTCTAATACAGGGGAACAGCAATCAGCCCCAGCATTTT.

This clonotype was recorded many times. The V gene is TRBV29-1, the J gene TRBJ2-1; 13 bases fit TRBD2. Germline V gene lookup returns CDR1 SQVTM and CDR2 ANQGSEA. The CDR3 is 17 amino acids. V dropped 0 bases and J dropped 7; count of bases not matched to a gene: 9. DNA of the CDR3: TGCAGCGTTGAAGATGATGGACTAGCGGGGGTCAGGAATGAGCAGTTCTTC. It specifies CSVEDDGLAGVRNEQFF.

This clonotype was observed many times. The chain joins TRBV5-1 to TRBJ2-1; perhaps TRBD2 as D (6 bases). There are 16 residues in the CDR3. Germline CDR1 is SGHRS and CDR2 is YFSETQ. V lost 4 bases and J 3 bases, leaving 17 bases between the germline ends. The CDR3 here is CASSPPPGTRYNEQFF. CDR3 nucleotides: TGCGCCAGCAGCCCCCCCCCCGGGACTCGCTACAATGAGCAGTTCTTC.

This clonotype showed up just once. It may be a read error: a sequence one base away is much more abundant. In this CDR3 the conserved last residue, phenylalanine or tryptophan, is missing, so a read error is likely. The chain uses TRBV3-1 and TRBJ2-2; TRBD2 agrees at 11 bases. There are 16 residues in the CDR3. Germline CDR1 reads LGHDT; CDR2 reads YNNKEL (reference sequence). Losses at the gene ends were 5 bases for V and 0 bases for J; bases not matched to a gene: 2. CDR3 bases: TGTGCCAGCAGCGGGACTAGCGGTTCGAACACCGGGGAGCTGTTTTTG. This sequence encodes CASSGTSGSNTGELFL.

The table lists this clonotype with many counts. The junction departs from germline at one end; a sequencing error may be responsible. The J gene is TRBJ2-7, the V gene TRBV18; TRBD1 matches at 7 bases. The germline gives CDR1 KGHSH, CDR2 LQKENI. This CDR3 region has 14 residues. The CDR3: CASSSPGQRYEQYF. The CDR3 region has the DNA TGTGCCAGCTCATCACCGGGACAGAGATACGAGCAGTACTTC.

At least ten counts were recorded for this clonotype. The chain is built from TRBV2 and TRBJ1-3; D is unresolved. Germline V gene lookup returns CDR1 SNHLY and CDR2 FYNNEI. V shed 8 bases and J shed 1 base, with 6 bases lying between them. CDR3 length equals 12 residues. The CDR3 spells CASSASGNTIYF. DNA of the CDR3: TGTGCCAGCTCGGCTTCTGGAAACACCATATATTTT. The entire variable domain, with the rest obtained from reference TRBV2 and TRBJ1-3, is as follows: EPEVTQTPSHQVTQMGQEVILRCVPISNHLYFYWYRQILGQKVEFLVSFYNNEISEKSEIFDDQFSVERPDGSNFTLKIRSTKLEDSAMYFCASSASGNTIYFGEGSWLTVV.

This clonotype has a count of ten or more. This chain connects TRBV4-1 to TRBJ2-5; 8 nucleotides match TRBD2. Germline V gene sequence: CDR1 MGHRA, CDR2 YSYEKL. The CDR3 consists of 18 residues. With 0 bases clipped from V and 3 bases from J, the junction kept 12 bases outside the gene matches. CDR3 sequence: CASSQDSAGGAVEETQYF. For the CDR3, the DNA is TGCGCCAGCAGCCAAGATAGTGCCGGGGGGGCCGTAGAAGAGACCCAGTACTTC.